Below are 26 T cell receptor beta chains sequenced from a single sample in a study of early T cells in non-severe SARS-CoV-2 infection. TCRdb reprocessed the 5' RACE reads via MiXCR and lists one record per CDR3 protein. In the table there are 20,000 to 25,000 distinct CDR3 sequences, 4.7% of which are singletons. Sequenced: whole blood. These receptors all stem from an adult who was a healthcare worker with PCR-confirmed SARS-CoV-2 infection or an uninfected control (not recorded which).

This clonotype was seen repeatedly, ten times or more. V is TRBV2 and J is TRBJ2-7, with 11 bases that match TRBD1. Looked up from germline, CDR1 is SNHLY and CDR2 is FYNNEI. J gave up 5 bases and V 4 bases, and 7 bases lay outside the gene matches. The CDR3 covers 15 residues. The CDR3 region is CASSAGTGGGDEQYF. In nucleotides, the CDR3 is TGTGCCAGCAGTGCCGGGACAGGGGGTGGTGACGAGCAGTACTTC.

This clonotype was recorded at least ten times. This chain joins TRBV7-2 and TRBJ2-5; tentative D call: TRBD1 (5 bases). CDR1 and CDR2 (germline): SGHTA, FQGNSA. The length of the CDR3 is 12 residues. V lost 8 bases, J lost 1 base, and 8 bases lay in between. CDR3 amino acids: CASRQSQETQYF. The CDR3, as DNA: TGTGCCAGCCGACAGAGCCAAGAGACCCAGTACTTC.

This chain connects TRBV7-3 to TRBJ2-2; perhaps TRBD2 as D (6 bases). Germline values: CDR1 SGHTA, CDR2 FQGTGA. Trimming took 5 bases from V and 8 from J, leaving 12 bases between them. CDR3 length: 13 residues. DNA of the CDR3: TGTGCCAGCAGCCGGGACTCCCTAGGGGAGCTGTTTTTT. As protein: CASSRDSLGELFF.

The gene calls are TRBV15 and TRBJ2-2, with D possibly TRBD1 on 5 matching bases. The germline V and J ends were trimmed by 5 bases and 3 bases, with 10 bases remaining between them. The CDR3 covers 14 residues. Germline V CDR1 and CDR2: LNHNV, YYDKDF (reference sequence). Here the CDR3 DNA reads TGTGCCACCAGCCCGCAGGGTTACACCGGGGAGCTGTTTTTT. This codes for CATSPQGYTGELFF.

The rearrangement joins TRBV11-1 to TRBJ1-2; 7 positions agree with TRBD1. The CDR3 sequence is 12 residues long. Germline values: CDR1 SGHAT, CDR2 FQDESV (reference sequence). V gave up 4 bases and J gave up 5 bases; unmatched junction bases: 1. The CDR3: CASSSQGYGYTF. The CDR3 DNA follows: TGTGCCAGCAGCTCACAGGGGTATGGCTACACCTTC.

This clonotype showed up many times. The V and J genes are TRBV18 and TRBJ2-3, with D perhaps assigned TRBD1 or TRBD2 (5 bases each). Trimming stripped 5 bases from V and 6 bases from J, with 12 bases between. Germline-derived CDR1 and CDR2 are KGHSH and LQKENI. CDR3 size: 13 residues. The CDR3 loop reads CASSFDGTDTQYF. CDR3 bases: TGTGCCAGCTCATTTGACGGGACGGATACGCAGTATTTT.

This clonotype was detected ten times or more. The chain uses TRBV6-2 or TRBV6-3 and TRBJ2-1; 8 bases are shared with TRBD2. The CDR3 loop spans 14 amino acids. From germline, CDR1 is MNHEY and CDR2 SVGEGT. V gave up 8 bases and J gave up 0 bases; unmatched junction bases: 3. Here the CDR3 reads CASRGGSSYNEQFF. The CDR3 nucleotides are TGTGCCAGCCGGGGGGGAAGCTCCTACAATGAGCAGTTCTTC.

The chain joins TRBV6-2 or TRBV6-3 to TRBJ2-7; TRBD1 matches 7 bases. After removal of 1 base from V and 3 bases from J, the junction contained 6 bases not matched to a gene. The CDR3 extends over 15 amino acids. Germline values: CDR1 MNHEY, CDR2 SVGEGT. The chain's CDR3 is CASSYLPGQHYEQYF. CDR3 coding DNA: TGTGCCAGCAGTTACTTACCGGGACAGCACTACGAGCAGTACTTC.

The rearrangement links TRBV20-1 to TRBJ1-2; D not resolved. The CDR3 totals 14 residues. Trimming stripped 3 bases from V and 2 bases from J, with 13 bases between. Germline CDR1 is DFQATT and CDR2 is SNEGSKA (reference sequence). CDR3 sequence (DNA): TGCAGTGCTAGTGAATCGGACGGCAACTATGGCTACACCTTC. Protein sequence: CSASESDGNYGYTF.

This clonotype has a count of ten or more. The CDR3 bases are TGTGCCAGCCGGGCGTCCGGGGCCAACGTCCTGACTTTC. Its protein product is CASRASGANVLTF. The chain employs TRBV12-3 or TRBV12-4 and TRBJ2-6; D is unclear. The CDR3 sequence is 13 residues long. Trimming removed 8 bases from V and 4 bases from J, with 9 bases in between.

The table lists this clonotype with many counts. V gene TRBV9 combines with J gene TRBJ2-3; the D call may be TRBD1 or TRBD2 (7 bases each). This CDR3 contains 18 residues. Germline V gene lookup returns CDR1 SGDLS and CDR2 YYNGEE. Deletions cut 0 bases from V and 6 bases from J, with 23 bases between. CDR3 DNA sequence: TGTGCCAGCAGCGTAGGACTAGCCGAGGGGGCAGATACTGATACGCAGTATTTT. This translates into CASSVGLAEGADTDTQYF.

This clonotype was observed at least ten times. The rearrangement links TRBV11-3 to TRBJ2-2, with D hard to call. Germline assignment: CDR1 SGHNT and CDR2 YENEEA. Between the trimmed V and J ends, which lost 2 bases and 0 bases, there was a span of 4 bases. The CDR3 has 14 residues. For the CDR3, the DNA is TGTGCCAGCAGCTTATTTCCGAACACCGGGGAGCTGTTTTTT. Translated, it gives CASSLFPNTGELFF.

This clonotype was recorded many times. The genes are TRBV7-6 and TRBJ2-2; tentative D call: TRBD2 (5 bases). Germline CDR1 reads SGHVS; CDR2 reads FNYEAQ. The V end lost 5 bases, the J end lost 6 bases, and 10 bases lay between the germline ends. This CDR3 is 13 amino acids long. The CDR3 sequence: CASSLDYPGELFF. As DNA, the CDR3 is TGTGCCAGCAGCCTAGACTATCCCGGGGAGCTGTTTTTT.

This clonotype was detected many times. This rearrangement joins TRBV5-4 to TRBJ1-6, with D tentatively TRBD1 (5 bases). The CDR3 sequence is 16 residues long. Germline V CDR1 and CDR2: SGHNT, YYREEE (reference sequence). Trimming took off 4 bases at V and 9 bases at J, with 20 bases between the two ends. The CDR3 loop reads CASSPGQGDIGSPLHF. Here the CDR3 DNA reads TGTGCCAGCAGCCCGGGGCAGGGAGACATCGGTTCACCCCTCCACTTT. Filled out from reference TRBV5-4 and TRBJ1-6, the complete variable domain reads ETGVTQSPTHLIKTRGQQVTLRCSSQSGHNTVSWYQQALGQGPQFIFQYYREEENGRGNFPPRFSGLQFPNYSSELNVNALELDDSALYLCASSPGQGDIGSPLHFGNGTRLTVT.

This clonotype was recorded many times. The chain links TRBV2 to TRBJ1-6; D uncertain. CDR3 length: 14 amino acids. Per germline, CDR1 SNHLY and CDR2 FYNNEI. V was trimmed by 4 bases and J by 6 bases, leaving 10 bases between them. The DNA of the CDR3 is TGTGCCAGCAGTGTGATTGATAGTAATTCACCCCTCCACTTT. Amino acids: CASSVIDSNSPLHF.

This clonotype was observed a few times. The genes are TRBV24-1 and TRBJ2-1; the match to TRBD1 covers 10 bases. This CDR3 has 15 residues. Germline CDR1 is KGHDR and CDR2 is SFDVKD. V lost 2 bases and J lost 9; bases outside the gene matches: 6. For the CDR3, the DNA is TGTGCCACCAGTGATTGGGGGACAGGGGACGTTGAGCAGTTCTTC. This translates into CATSDWGTGDVEQFF.

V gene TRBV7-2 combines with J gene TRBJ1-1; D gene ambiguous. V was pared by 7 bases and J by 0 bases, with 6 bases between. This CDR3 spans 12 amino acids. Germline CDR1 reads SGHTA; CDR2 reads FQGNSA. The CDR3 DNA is TGTGCCAGCACCTACATGAACACTGAAGCTTTCTTT. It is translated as CASTYMNTEAFF.

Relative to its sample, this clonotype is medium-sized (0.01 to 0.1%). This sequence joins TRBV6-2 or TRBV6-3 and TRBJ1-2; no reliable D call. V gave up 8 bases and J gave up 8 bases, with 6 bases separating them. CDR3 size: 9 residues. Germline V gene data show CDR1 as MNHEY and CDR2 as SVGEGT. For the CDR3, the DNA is TGTGCCAGCCCCGGGGGCTACACCTTC. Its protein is CASPGGYTF.

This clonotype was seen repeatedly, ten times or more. The CDR3 sequence: CASSFGGPAWETQYF. The CDR3 bases are TGTGCCAGCAGCTTCGGGGGGCCGGCCTGGGAGACCCAGTACTTC. V is TRBV7-9 and J is TRBJ2-5; perhaps TRBD2 as D (7 bases). Germline values: CDR1 SEHNR, CDR2 FQNEAQ (reference sequence). With 3 bases removed from V and 5 bases from J, the gap between germline ends came to 16 bases. The CDR3 runs to 15 residues. The whole variable domain, remainder taken from reference TRBV7-9 and TRBJ2-5, is DTGVSQNPRHKITKRGQNVTFRCDPISEHNRLYWYRQTLGQGPEFLTYFQNEAQLEKSRLLSDRFSAERPKGSFSTLEIQRTEQGDSAMYLCASSFGGPAWETQYFGPGTRLLVL.

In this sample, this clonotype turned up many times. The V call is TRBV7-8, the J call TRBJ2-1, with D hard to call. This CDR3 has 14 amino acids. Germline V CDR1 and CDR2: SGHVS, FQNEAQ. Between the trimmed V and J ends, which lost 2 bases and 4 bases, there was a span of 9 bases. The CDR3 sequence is CASSLSPVYNEQFF. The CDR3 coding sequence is TGTGCCAGCAGCTTATCTCCAGTGTACAATGAGCAGTTCTTC.

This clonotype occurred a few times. CDR3 coding DNA: TGTGCCAGCAGCCCGGATGCGGGGTTCGGCAATGAGCAGTTCTTC. This translates into CASSPDAGFGNEQFF. J is TRBJ2-1 and V is TRBV7-2; TRBD2 is a possible D gene (6 bases). The germline V and J ends were trimmed by 5 bases and 6 bases, with 17 bases remaining between them. This CDR3 is built from 15 residues. The V gene's germline CDR1 is SGHTA and CDR2 FQGNSA.

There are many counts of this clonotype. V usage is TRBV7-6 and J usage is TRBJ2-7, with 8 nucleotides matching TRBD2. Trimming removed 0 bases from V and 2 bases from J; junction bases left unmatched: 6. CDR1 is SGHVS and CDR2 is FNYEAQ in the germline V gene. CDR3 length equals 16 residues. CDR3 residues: CASSLAASGPPYEQYF. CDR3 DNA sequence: TGTGCCAGCAGCTTAGCCGCTAGCGGGCCACCCTACGAGCAGTACTTC.

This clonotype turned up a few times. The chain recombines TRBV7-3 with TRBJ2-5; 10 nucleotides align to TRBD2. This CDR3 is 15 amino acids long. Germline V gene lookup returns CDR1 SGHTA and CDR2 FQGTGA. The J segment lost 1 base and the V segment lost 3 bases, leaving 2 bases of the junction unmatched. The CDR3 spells CASSFIAGGQETQYF. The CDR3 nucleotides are TGTGCCAGCAGCTTCATAGCGGGGGGCCAAGAGACCCAGTACTTC. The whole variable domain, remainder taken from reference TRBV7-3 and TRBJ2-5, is GAGVSQTPSNKVTEKGKYVELRCDPISGHTALYWYRQSLGQGPEFLIYFQGTGAADDSGLPNDRFFAVRPEGSVSTLKIQRTERGDSAVYLCASSFIAGGQETQYFGPGTRLLVL.

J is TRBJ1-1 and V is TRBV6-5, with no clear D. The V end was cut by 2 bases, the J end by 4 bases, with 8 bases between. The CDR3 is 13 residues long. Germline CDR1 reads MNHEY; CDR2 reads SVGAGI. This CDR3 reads CASSYGRSTEAFF. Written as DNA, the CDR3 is TGTGCCAGCAGTTACGGGCGGAGCACTGAAGCTTTCTTT.

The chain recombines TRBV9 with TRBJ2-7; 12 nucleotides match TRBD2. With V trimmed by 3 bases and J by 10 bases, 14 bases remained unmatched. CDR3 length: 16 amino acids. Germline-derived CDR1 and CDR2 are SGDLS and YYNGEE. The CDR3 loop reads CASSGRLAGDRLIQYF. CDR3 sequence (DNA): TGTGCCAGCAGCGGACGACTAGCGGGGGACCGCCTAATACAGTACTTC.

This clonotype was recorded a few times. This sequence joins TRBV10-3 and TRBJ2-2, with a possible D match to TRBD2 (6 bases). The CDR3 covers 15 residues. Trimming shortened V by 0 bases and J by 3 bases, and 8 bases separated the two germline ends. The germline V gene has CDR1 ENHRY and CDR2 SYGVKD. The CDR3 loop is CAISESRDYTGELFF. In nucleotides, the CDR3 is TGTGCCATCAGTGAGTCGAGGGACTACACCGGGGAGCTGTTTTTT.